The 29 T cell receptor beta chains in this list originate from one sample, sequenced in a study of cytomegalovirus exposure and HLA in healthy donors. Profiled with immunoSEQ multiplex PCR; TCRdb holds only in-frame clones, not every one. The sample consists of about 62,000 clones, around 93% of them appearing once. Sequenced: PBMCs. The receptors shown here come from a woman aged 18-30 years in good health and CMV-seropositive.

This chain links TRBV11-2 with TRBJ2-3; tentative D call: TRBD1 (6 bases). CDR1 is SGHAT and CDR2 is FQNNGV in the germline V gene. The V gene lost 5 bases and the J gene lost 2 bases, with 17 bases spanning the gap. The CDR3 runs to 16 residues. This chain's CDR3 is CASSPRQARSTDTQYF. The CDR3 coding sequence is TGTGCCAGCAGCCCCCGACAGGCCCGTTCCACAGATACGCAGTATTTT. Combining the CDR3 with reference TRBV11-2 and TRBJ2-3 gives the whole variable domain EAGVAQSPRYKIIEKRQSVAFWCNPISGHATLYWYQQILGQGPKLLIQFQNNGVVDDSQLPKDRFSAERLKGVDSTLKIQPAKLEDSAVYLCASSPRQARSTDTQYFGPGTRLTVL.

Concerning this clone itself: One end of the junction is discordant with germline, which a read error may explain. The rearrangement uses TRBV5-1 and TRBJ2-3; 14 nucleotides align to TRBD2. This CDR3 region has 15 residues. Germline CDR1 and CDR2: SGHRS and YFSETQ. In DNA form, the CDR3 reads TGCGCCAGCCGCGGGACTAGCGGGAGCAGAGATACGCAGTATTTT. This encodes CASRGTSGSRDTQYF.

This rearrangement joins TRBV6-5 to TRBJ1-6; no firm D call. Trimming stripped 2 bases from V and 3 bases from J, with 5 bases between. The CDR3 totals 14 residues. CDR1 and CDR2 (germline): MNHEY, SVGAGI. The CDR3 coding sequence is TGTGCCAGCAGTTACAGCCACTATAATTCACCCCTCCACTTT. The encoded protein is CASSYSHYNSPLHF.

This clone was seen at least ten times. The CDR3 protein is CASTGTGRNIQYF. The CDR3 DNA follows: TGTGCCAGCACCGGGACAGGGAGAAACATTCAGTACTTC. The chain uses TRBV2 and TRBJ2-4; TRBD1 agrees at 9 bases. There are 13 residues in the CDR3. Per germline, CDR1 SNHLY and CDR2 FYNNEI. After removal of 7 bases from V and 6 bases from J, the junction contained 4 bases not matched to a gene.

V gene TRBV6-1 combines with J gene TRBJ1-2; possibly TRBD1 for D (6 bases). This CDR3 spans 13 amino acids. Trimming removed 5 bases from V and 4 bases from J, with 11 bases in between. The germline V gene has CDR1 MNHNS and CDR2 SASEGT. CDR3 coding DNA: TGTGCCAGCAGTCAGGGGAAGGGCTATGGCTACACCTTC. Residues: CASSQGKGYGYTF.

This clone was seen only once. The chain couples TRBV28 to TRBJ1-2; D is undetermined. CDR1 and CDR2 (germline): MDHEN, SYDVKM. Between the trimmed V and J ends, which lost 5 bases and 8 bases, there was a span of 12 bases. The length of the CDR3 is 12 residues. The CDR3 loop reads CASSRPSFGYTF. The CDR3 DNA reads TGTGCCAGCAGTAGACCTAGCTTCGGCTACACCTTC.

This clone was recorded once. The chain recombines TRBV2 with TRBJ1-3; 9 nucleotides align to TRBD1. CDR3 length: 14 amino acids. With V trimmed by 10 bases and J by 1 base, 5 bases remained unmatched. Per germline, CDR1 SNHLY and CDR2 FYNNEI. CDR3 region: CATGQGSSGNTIYF. The CDR3 bases are TGTGCCACCGGACAGGGGTCATCTGGAAACACCATATATTTT. The full variable domain, rest sourced from reference TRBV2 and TRBJ1-3, is EPEVTQTPSHQVTQMGQEVILRCVPISNHLYFYWYRQILGQKVEFLVSFYNNEISEKSEIFDDQFSVERPDGSNFTLKIRSTKLEDSAMYFCATGQGSSGNTIYFGEGSWLTVV.

This clone was seen only once. The gene calls are TRBV14 and TRBJ2-6; possible D gene TRBD1, 5 bases. Germline CDR1 reads SGHDN; CDR2 reads FVKESK. This CDR3 has 14 residues. V lost 6 bases to trimming and J lost 2 bases, with 8 bases between them. The CDR3 reads CASSPGTGANVLTF. For the CDR3, the DNA is TGTGCCAGCAGTCCAGGGACTGGGGCCAACGTCCTGACTTTC.

For the CDR3, the DNA is TGTGCCAGCAGTAGCAACAGGGTCCACGAGCAGTACTTC. Encoded protein: CASSSNRVHEQYF. V and J are TRBV27 and TRBJ2-7; tentatively, D is TRBD1 (6 bases). Germline values: CDR1 MNHEY, CDR2 SMNVEV (reference sequence). The V end lost 5 bases, the J end lost 5 bases, and 13 bases lay between the germline ends. The CDR3 consists of 13 residues.

The V and J genes are TRBV27 and TRBJ2-3, with 8 bases matching TRBD2. Germline CDR1 reads MNHEY; CDR2 reads SMNVEV (reference sequence). The CDR3 extends over 17 amino acids. V trimming: 5 bases; J trimming: 4 bases; junction bases outside the gene matches: 14. CDR3 loop: CASSELPPREVPDTQYF. CDR3 coding DNA: TGTGCCAGCAGTGAGTTGCCCCCGCGGGAGGTCCCAGATACGCAGTATTTT.

The chain carries TRBV9 and TRBJ2-3; unclear D gene. This CDR3 has 13 amino acids. Deletions cut 3 bases from V and 6 bases from J, with 11 bases between. Germline-derived CDR1 and CDR2 are SGDLS and YYNGEE. CDR3 sequence: CASSAVTVDTQYF. CDR3 nucleotides: TGTGCCAGCAGCGCCGTTACGGTGGATACGCAGTATTTT.

The J gene is TRBJ1-2, the V gene TRBV4-3, with D tentatively TRBD1 (6 bases). V dropped 1 base and J dropped 8 bases, with 20 bases sitting between them. The CDR3 has 16 residues. Germline V gives CDR1 LGHNA, CDR2 YSLEER. CDR3 protein: CASSQVNRVSEYGYTF. In nucleotides, the CDR3 is TGCGCCAGCAGCCAAGTTAACAGGGTATCGGAATACGGCTACACCTTC.

The gene calls are TRBV9 and TRBJ1-1; tentative D call: TRBD1 (6 bases). V lost 2 bases and J lost 7, with 12 bases in between. The germline CDR1 and CDR2 sequences are SGDLS and YYNGEE. The CDR3 extends over 13 amino acids. CDR3 sequence reads: CASSVWDISEAFF. CDR3 sequence (DNA): TGTGCCAGCAGCGTGTGGGACATAAGTGAAGCTTTCTTT.

The V and J genes are TRBV5-5 and TRBJ1-2; D ambiguous. Germline V gives CDR1 SGHKS, CDR2 YYEKEE (reference sequence). Trimming removed 0 bases from V and 5 bases from J, with 17 bases in between. The CDR3 runs 16 residues. CDR3 nucleotides: TGTGCCAGCAGCTTGGATAGTACTGCGACATTTTATGGCTACACCTTC. Protein sequence: CASSLDSTATFYGYTF.

The chain recombines TRBV11-2 with TRBJ1-2; no clear D gene. The V end lost 0 bases, the J end lost 0 bases, and 8 bases lay between the germline ends. CDR3 length equals 15 residues. The V gene's germline CDR1 is SGHAT and CDR2 FQNNGV. For the CDR3, the DNA is TGTGCCAGCAGCTTAGATCTCCCCGCTAACTATGGCTACACCTTC. Protein: CASSLDLPANYGYTF.

J is TRBJ1-2 and V is TRBV2; tentative D call: TRBD1 (6 bases). There are 16 residues in the CDR3. Germline assignment: CDR1 SNHLY and CDR2 FYNNEI. V was clipped by 4 bases and J by 3 bases, with 18 bases between them. The CDR3 sequence is CASSALGGGSDYGYTF. CDR3 sequence (DNA): TGTGCCAGCAGTGCCCTGGGCGGGGGCAGCGACTATGGCTACACCTTC. Full variable domain (outside the CDR3, taken from reference TRBV2 and TRBJ1-2): EPEVTQTPSHQVTQMGQEVILRCVPISNHLYFYWYRQILGQKVEFLVSFYNNEISEKSEIFDDQFSVERPDGSNFTLKIRSTKLEDSAMYFCASSALGGGSDYGYTFGSGTRLTVV.

The V gene is TRBV5-1, the J gene TRBJ2-1; perhaps TRBD2 as D (5 bases). This CDR3 has 15 residues. V gave up 4 bases and J gave up 6 bases, with 17 bases separating them. Germline CDR1 SGHRS, CDR2 YFSETQ. The CDR3 nucleotides read TGCGCCAGCAGCCCGGAGAGGGCAGTCACCAATGAGCAGTTCTTC. This sequence encodes CASSPERAVTNEQFF.

The CDR3 bases are TGTGCCAGCAGCTTGTCGACAGGGGGTAGCACCGGGGAGCTGTTTTTT. Encoded protein: CASSLSTGGSTGELFF. The chain combines TRBV5-4 with TRBJ2-2; 9 bases are shared with TRBD1. CDR3 length equals 16 residues. The germline gives CDR1 SGHNT, CDR2 YYREEE (reference sequence). V dropped 1 base and J dropped 4; count of bases not matched to a gene: 5. Combining the CDR3 with reference TRBV5-4 and TRBJ2-2 gives the whole variable domain ETGVTQSPTHLIKTRGQQVTLRCSSQSGHNTVSWYQQALGQGPQFIFQYYREEENGRGNFPPRFSGLQFPNYSSELNVNALELDDSALYLCASSLSTGGSTGELFFGEGSRLTVL.

V gene TRBV11-2 combines with J gene TRBJ2-2, with 10 bases that match TRBD2. The CDR3 contains 17 residues. CDR1 is SGHAT and CDR2 is FQNNGV in the germline V gene. J was trimmed by 5 bases and V by 5 bases; bases with no gene match: 11. This CDR3 is CASSRVVAGGYTGELFF. The CDR3 coding sequence is TGTGCCAGCAGCCGCGTCGTAGCGGGGGGTTATACCGGGGAGCTGTTTTTT.

This chain uses TRBV5-1 with TRBJ2-1, with 7 bases that match TRBD1. The CDR3 is made up of 15 amino acids. Germline CDR1 SGHRS, CDR2 YFSETQ. After removal of 4 bases from V and 3 bases from J, the junction contained 7 bases not matched to a gene. The CDR3 DNA follows: TGCGCCAGCAGCCCCGGGACAGTCGACTACAATGAGCAGTTCTTC. It specifies CASSPGTVDYNEQFF.

The CDR3 coding sequence is TGTGCCAGCAGCTTAACGGACAGTACCATATCCAGCTCTAACTATGGCTACACCTTC. This sequence encodes CASSLTDSTISSSNYGYTF. The V gene is TRBV7-9, the J gene TRBJ1-2, with D perhaps matching TRBD1 (6 bases). CDR1 and CDR2 from the germline V gene are SEHNR and FQNEAQ (reference sequence). The CDR3 runs 19 residues. Between the trimmed V and J ends, which lost 2 bases and 0 bases, there was a span of 22 bases.

The chain recombines TRBV27 with TRBJ2-5; possibly TRBD2 for D (6 bases). Trimming cost V 3 bases and J 2 bases, with 10 bases left between them. From germline, CDR1 is MNHEY and CDR2 SMNVEV (reference sequence). This CDR3 is built from 14 residues. For the CDR3, the DNA is TGTGCCAGCAGTTTTGCGGGGTGGCAAGAGACCCAGTACTTC. It codes for CASSFAGWQETQYF.

In this sample, this clone turned up once. The rearrangement uses TRBV10-1 and TRBJ2-2; tentatively, D is TRBD2 (6 bases). Trimming removed 0 bases at V and 6 bases at J, with 11 bases between. Germline V lookup: CDR1 WNHNN, CDR2 SYGVQD (reference sequence). The CDR3 contains 15 residues. The CDR3 DNA sequence: TGCGCCAGCAGTGAGTCTGACCCGGGGGCCGGGGAGCTGTTTTTT. It yields the protein CASSESDPGAGELFF.

This clone has only one observation. This sequence joins TRBV29-1 and TRBJ2-1, with D perhaps TRBD2 (6 bases). V lost 7 bases, J lost 5 bases, and 21 bases lay in between. The germline CDR1 and CDR2 sequences are SQVTM and ANQGSEA. CDR3 length equals 15 residues. CDR3 in DNA: TGCAGCGCTCCTGGAGGGGCAGTGGCCCACAATGAGCAGTTCTTC. Translated: CSAPGGAVAHNEQFF.

This chain uses TRBV4-3 with TRBJ2-5, with D tentatively TRBD1 (5 bases). Germline V CDR1 and CDR2: LGHNA, YSLEER. The CDR3 spans 14 residues. With 2 bases removed from V and 5 bases from J, the gap between germline ends came to 12 bases. The CDR3 sequence is CASSQTVGVETQYF. CDR3 DNA sequence: TGCGCCAGCAGCCAAACGGTAGGGGTTGAGACCCAGTACTTC.

This clone was found once. This chain links TRBV21-1 with TRBJ1-5. TRBV21-1 is an annotated pseudogene. The CDR3 has 12 residues. The CDR3 DNA reads TGTGCCAGCAGCAACGTCCCTGTGCCCCAGCATTTT. Its translation: CASSNVPVPQHF.

The gene calls are TRBV5-1 and TRBJ2-5, with D possibly matching TRBD1 (6 bases). The CDR3 contains 14 residues. Germline CDR1 is SGHRS and CDR2 is YFSETQ. With 2 bases removed from V and 2 bases from J, the gap between germline ends came to 10 bases. CDR3: CASSFRTAQETQYF. The CDR3 DNA reads TGCGCCAGCAGCTTCAGGACAGCACAAGAGACCCAGTACTTC.

V usage is TRBV10-3 and J usage is TRBJ1-5; 7 nucleotides agree with TRBD1. Trimming removed 10 bases from V and 6 bases from J; junction bases left unmatched: 9. The CDR3 consists of 13 residues. Germline values: CDR1 ENHRY, CDR2 SYGVKD. Here the CDR3 reads CATNTGDGQPQHF. The CDR3 DNA reads TGTGCCACAAATACAGGGGATGGTCAGCCCCAGCATTTT.

A note on this clone: Germline is not matched at one junction end, which may reflect a read error. V is TRBV5-1 and J is TRBJ2-5, with D perhaps matching TRBD2 (5 bases). The CDR3 runs to 16 residues. Per the germline V gene, CDR1 is SGHRS and CDR2 is YFSETQ. CDR3 in amino acids: CASGAPTGRPLEAQYF. DNA of the CDR3: TGCGCCAGCGGTGCCCCCACGGGAAGGCCCCTAGAGGCCCAGTACTTC.